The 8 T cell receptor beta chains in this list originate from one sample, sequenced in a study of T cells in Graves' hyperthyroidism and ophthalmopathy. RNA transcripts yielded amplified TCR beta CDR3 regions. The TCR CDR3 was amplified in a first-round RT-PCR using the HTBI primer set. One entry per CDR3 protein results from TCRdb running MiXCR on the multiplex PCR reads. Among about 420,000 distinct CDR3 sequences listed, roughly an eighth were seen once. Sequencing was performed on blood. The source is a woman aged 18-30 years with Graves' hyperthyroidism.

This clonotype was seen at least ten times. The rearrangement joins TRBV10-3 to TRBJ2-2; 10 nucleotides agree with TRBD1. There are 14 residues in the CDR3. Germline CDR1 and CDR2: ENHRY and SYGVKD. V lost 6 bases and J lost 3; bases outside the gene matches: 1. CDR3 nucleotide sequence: TGTGCCATCAGGGGGACAGGGGACACCGGGGAGCTGTTTTTT. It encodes CAIRGTGDTGELFF.

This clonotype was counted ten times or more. The CDR3 DNA is TGTGCCAGCAGCCAGTATAGAGCCTACGAGCAGTACTTC. The encoded protein is CASSQYRAYEQYF. The chain employs TRBV6-1 and TRBJ2-7; D is unresolved. The CDR3 is 13 amino acids. Looked up from germline, CDR1 is MNHNS and CDR2 is SASEGT. V shed 6 bases and J shed 2 bases, with 11 bases lying between them.

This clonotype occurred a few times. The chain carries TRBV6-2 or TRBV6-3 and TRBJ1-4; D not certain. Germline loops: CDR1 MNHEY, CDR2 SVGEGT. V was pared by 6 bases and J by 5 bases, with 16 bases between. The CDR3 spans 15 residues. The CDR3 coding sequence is TGTGCCAGCAGCCAAGCCCGGACGGGAAATGAAAAACTGTTTTTT. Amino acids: CASSQARTGNEKLFF.

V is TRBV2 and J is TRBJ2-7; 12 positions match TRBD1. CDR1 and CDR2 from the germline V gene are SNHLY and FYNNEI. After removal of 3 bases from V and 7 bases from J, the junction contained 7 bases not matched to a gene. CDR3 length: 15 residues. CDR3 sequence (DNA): TGTGCCAGCAGTGAGTACGGGACAGGGGGCTGGGAGCAGTACTTC. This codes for CASSEYGTGGWEQYF.

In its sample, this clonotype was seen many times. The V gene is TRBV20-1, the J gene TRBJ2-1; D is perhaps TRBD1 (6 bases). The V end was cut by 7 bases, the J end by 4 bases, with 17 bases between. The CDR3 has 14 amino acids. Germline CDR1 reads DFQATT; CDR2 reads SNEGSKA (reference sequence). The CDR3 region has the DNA TGCAGTGAGTCCAACCGGGACAAGTACAATGAGCAGTTCTTC. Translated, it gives CSESNRDKYNEQFF.

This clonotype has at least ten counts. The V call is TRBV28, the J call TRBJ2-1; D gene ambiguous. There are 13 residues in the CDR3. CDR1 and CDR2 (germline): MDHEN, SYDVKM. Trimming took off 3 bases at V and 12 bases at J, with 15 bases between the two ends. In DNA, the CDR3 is TGTGCCAGCAGTTTTCCTGATGTCCAGCGGCAGTTCTTC. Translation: CASSFPDVQRQFF.

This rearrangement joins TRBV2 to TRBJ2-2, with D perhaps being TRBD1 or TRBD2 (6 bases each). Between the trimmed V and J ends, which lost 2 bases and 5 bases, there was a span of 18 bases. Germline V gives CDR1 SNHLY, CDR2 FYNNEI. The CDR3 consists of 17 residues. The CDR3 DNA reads TGTGCCAGCAGTGAAATTGGGGGCGGGAAGGCGACCGGGGAGCTGTTTTTT. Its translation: CASSEIGGGKATGELFF.

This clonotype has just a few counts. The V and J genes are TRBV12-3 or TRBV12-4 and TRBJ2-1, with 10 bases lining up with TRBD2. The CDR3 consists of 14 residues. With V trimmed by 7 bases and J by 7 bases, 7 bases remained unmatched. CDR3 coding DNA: TGTGCCAGCACCTCTAGCGGGAGTTTGAATGAGCAGTTCTTC. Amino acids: CASTSSGSLNEQFF.